This T cell receptor beta chain was observed in a study of immune evolution from preneoplasia to lung adenocarcinoma. TCRdb keeps only in-frame clones here, not all; method: immunoSEQ multiplex PCR. Of 5,000 or so clones in the sample, 70% to 90% were seen once. As for this clone: Antigen specificity is unknown.

Study results and limitations: Top clone frequencies peaked in normal lung, apparently declining through invasive adenocarcinoma. Clonality was highest in normal lung, lower in later-stage lesions apparently.

This clonotype was obtained from a person between 65 and 79 years old with lung adenocarcinoma. Source material: FFPE adjacent normal lung tissue.

CDR3 loop: CASSSWGRLNTDTQYF. The CDR3 nucleotides read TGTGCCAGTAGCTCTTGGGGACGGCTCAACACAGATACGCAGTATTTT. The chain is built from TRBV19 and TRBJ2-3; D may be TRBD1 or TRBD2 (5 bases each). This CDR3 is 16 amino acids long. V lost 6 bases and J lost 2, with 18 bases in between. Germline CDR1 LNHDA, CDR2 SQIVND (reference sequence).